Listed below are T cell receptor beta chains from one sample, sequenced in a study of T cell repertoires in cytomegalovirus infection. TCRdb called the reads again in MiXCR, with one record for every CDR3 protein. Of a few hundred thousand distinct CDR3 sequences detected, around a sixth appear once; the ten largest clones hold 12%. Material for sequencing was PBMCs. These receptors all stem from a human donor in good health (CMV status not recorded). Some clones in this sample may be carry-over from other donors' samples. Each CDR3 is given with its conserved first and last residue. The D gene is left open where the match is weak. Not all rows give a size; the values are once, few, many and, for expanded clones, a class.

many	TRBV6-1	NA	TRBJ2-7	14	CASSLGSGSYEQYF	TGTGCCAGCAGTTTGGGTAGCGGCTCCTACGAGCAGTACTTC
few	TRBV5-5	TRBD1	TRBJ2-7	15	CASSFLRDSSYEQYF	TGTGCCAGCAGCTTCCTCCGGGACAGCTCCTACGAGCAGTACTTC
NA	TRBV4-1	TRBD1	TRBJ1-2	19	CASSQASGQGANFNYGYTF	TGCGCCAGCAGCCAAGCTTCGGGACAGGGGGCGAATTTCAACTATGGCTACACCTTC
NA	TRBV12-3/TRBV12-4	NA	TRBJ2-7	13	CASSPAGLYEQYF	TGTGCCAGCAGTCCCGCGGGGCTCTACGAGCAGTACTTC
NA	TRBV12-3/TRBV12-4	NA	TRBJ1-1	13	CASTLQLNTEAFF	TGTGCCAGCACCCTACAGCTAAACACTGAAGCTTTCTTT
few	TRBV7-8	NA	TRBJ2-6	16	CASSLPRLSGANVLTF	TGTGCCAGCAGCTTACCCCGCCTCTCTGGGGCCAACGTCCTGACTTTC
many	TRBV10-3	NA	TRBJ2-7	13	CAISATILYEQYF	TGTGCCATCAGTGCGACTATTCTGTACGAGCAGTACTTC
few	TRBV2	NA	TRBJ1-5	13	CASSEEGVWSQHF	TGTGCCAGCAGTGAAGAGGGAGTATGGTCCCAGCATTTT
few	TRBV6-2/TRBV6-3	TRBD1	TRBJ2-7	12	CASKGQGNEQYF	TGTGCCAGCAAGGGACAGGGAAACGAGCAGTACTTC
few	TRBV7-9	TRBD1	TRBJ1-5	14	CASSTGTENQPQDF	TGTGCCAGCAGTACCGGGACAGAGAATCAGCCCCAGGATTTT
NA	TRBV29-1	TRBD1	TRBJ2-7	13	CSGRHDRGSEQYF	TGCAGCGGCAGACATGACAGGGGTTCCGAGCAGTACTTC
NA	TRBV19	NA	TRBJ1-1	13	CASSINPHTEAFF	TGTGCCAGTAGTATCAATCCCCACACTGAAGCTTTCTTT
NA	TRBV25-1	TRBD2	TRBJ2-1	15	CASSAAGGSYNEQFF	TGTGCCAGCAGTGCGGCGGGGGGATCCTACAATGAGCAGTTCTTC
few	TRBV6-5	TRBD1	TRBJ1-5	14	CASRATGGRQPQHF	TGTGCCAGCAGGGCTACAGGGGGCCGTCAGCCCCAGCATTTT
few	TRBV4-2	TRBD1	TRBJ1-1	13	CASSQDLTGQAFF	TGTGCCAGCAGCCAAGATTTGACAGGGCAGGCTTTCTTT
many	TRBV15	NA	TRBJ2-3	15	CATSRAGPTADTQYF	TGTGCCACCAGCAGGGCAGGTCCGACTGCAGATACGCAGTATTTT
many	TRBV19	NA	TRBJ1-5	16	CASSIRKHSSNQPQHF	TGTGCCAGTAGTATTAGAAAACACAGTAGCAATCAGCCCCAGCATTTT
many	TRBV11-1	NA	TRBJ1-1	14	CASIGITGGRVAFF	TGTGCCAGCATCGGGATTACAGGAGGCAGGGTCGCTTTCTTT
many	TRBV7-6	NA	TRBJ2-5	14	CASSLDAAGETQYF	TGTGCCAGCAGCTTAGATGCGGCGGGGGAGACCCAGTACTTC
NA	TRBV14	NA	TRBJ2-3	18	CASSQDDWTYGVTDTQYF	TGTGCCAGCAGCCAAGATGATTGGACCTACGGAGTCACAGATACGCAGTATTTT
NA	TRBV20-1	NA	TRBJ2-7	15	CSASPVGAAHYEQYF	TGCAGTGCTAGCCCTGTAGGGGCAGCACACTACGAGCAGTACTTC
NA	TRBV28	NA	TRBJ2-1	16	CASSLSAPSSYNEQFF	TGTGCCAGCAGTTTATCCGCGCCTTCCTCCTACAATGAGCAGTTCTTC
many	TRBV7-8	TRBD1	TRBJ2-7	14	CASSEGQGVYEQYF	TGTGCCAGCAGCGAAGGACAGGGGGTTTACGAGCAGTACTTC
many	TRBV7-2	TRBD2	TRBJ2-7	15	CASSRPSGGPYEQYF	TGTGCCAGCAGCAGACCTAGCGGGGGGCCGTACGAGCAGTACTTC